This TCR beta chain was recovered during a study of blood T cell repertoires in COVID-19. The wider study: The United States, Italy and Spain supplied acute and convalescent COVID-19 samples.

In the original workflow: By means of reference gene primer amplification, nucleated cell counts were estimated. TCRdb's table, derived via immunoSEQ multiplex PCR, lists solely in-frame clones and lacks some. V, J and clone size derive from that table, while D and trimming were established from the DNA sequence. The profile shows around 41,000 clones, more than 75% of them singletons. Sequenced sample: peripheral blood. The TCR was taken from a human donor in a cohort sampled during active COVID-19.

CDR3 sequence reads: CASSQEIGGLAGVPSYNEQFF. CDR3 nucleotides: TGTGCCAGCAGCCAAGAGATTGGGGGACTAGCGGGAGTCCCCTCCTACAATGAGCAGTTCTTC. J is TRBJ2-1 and V is TRBV14, with 14 bases that match TRBD2. With V trimmed by 0 bases and J by 0 bases, 10 bases remained unmatched. Looked up from germline, CDR1 is SGHDN and CDR2 is FVKESK. CDR3 length: 21 amino acids.